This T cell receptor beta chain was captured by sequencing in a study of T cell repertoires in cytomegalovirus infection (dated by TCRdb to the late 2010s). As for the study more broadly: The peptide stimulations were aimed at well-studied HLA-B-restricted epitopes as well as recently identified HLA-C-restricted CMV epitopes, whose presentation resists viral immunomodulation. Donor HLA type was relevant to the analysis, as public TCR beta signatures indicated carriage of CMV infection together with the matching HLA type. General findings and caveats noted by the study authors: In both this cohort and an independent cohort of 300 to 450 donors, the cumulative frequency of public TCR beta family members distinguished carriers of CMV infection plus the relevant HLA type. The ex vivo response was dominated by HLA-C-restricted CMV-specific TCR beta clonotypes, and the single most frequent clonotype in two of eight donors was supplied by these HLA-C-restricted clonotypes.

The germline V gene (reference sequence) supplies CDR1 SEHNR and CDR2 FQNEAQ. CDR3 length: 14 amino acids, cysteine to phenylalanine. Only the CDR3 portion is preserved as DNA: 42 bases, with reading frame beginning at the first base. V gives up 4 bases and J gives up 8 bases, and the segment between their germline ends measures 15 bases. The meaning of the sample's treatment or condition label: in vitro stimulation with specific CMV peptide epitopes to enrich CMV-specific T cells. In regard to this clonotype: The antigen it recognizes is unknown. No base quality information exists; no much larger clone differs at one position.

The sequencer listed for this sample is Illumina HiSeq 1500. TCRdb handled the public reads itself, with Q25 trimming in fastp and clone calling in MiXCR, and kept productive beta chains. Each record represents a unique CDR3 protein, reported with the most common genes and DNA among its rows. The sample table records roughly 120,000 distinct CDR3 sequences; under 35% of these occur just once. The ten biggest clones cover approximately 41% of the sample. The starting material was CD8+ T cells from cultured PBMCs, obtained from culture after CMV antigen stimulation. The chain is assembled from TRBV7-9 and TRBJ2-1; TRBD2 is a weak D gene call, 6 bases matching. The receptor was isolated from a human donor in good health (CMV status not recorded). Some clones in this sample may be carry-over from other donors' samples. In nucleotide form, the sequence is TGTGCCAGCAGCTCCCCGGAGGGGATTTATGAGCAGTTCTTC. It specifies CASSSPEGIYEQFF.